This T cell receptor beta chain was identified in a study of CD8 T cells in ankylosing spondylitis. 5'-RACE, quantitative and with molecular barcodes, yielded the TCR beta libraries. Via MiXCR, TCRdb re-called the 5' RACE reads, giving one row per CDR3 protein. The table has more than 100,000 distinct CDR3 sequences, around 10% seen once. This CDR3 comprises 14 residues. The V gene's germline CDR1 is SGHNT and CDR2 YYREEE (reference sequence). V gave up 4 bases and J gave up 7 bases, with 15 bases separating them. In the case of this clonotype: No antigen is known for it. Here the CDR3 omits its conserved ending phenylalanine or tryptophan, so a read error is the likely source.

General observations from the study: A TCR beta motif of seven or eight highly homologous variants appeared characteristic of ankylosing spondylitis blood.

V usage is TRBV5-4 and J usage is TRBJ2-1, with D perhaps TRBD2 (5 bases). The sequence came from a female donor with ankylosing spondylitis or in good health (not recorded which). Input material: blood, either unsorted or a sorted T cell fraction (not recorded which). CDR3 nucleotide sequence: TGTGCCAGCAGCGCCACGAGGGAGACGAATGAGCAGTTCTCC. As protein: CASSATRETNEQFS.